The 5 T cell receptor beta chains below were found in one sample sequenced in a study of cytomegalovirus exposure and HLA in healthy donors. Primers for the PCR totalled 60 Vbeta and 13 Jbeta. Profiling relied on immunoSEQ multiplex PCR, and the TCRdb table lists in-frame clones only, not all of them. Altogether about 180,000 clones are present, over 70% being singletons, with the ten largest covering roughly 2%. The sample taken for sequencing was PBMCs. The receptors stem from a woman aged 25 to 39 in good health and CMV-seronegative.

This clone was seen just once. The chain joins TRBV30 to TRBJ2-1; 8 nucleotides agree with TRBD2. The junction had 1 base not matched to a gene; V was cut back by 3 bases and J by 3 bases. Germline V gene lookup returns CDR1 GTSNPN and CDR2 SVGIG (reference sequence). This CDR3 has 13 residues. CDR3: CAWSLAGYNEQFF. For the CDR3, the DNA is TGTGCCTGGAGCCTAGCGGGCTACAATGAGCAGTTCTTC.

The chain couples TRBV9 to TRBJ1-1, with D maybe TRBD1 (6 bases). V was shortened by 0 bases and J by 3 bases, with 9 bases between the two germline ends. The germline V gene encodes CDR1 SGDLS and CDR2 YYNGEE. The CDR3 consists of 14 residues. The CDR3 reads CASSVEGGDTEAFF. The CDR3 nucleotides are TGTGCCAGCAGCGTAGAGGGGGGGGACACTGAAGCTTTCTTT.

The J gene is TRBJ2-5, the V gene TRBV2, with 11 bases matching TRBD2. The germline CDR1 and CDR2 sequences are SNHLY and FYNNEI. V dropped 3 bases and J dropped 5; count of bases not matched to a gene: 5. This CDR3 spans 15 amino acids. The DNA for the CDR3 is TGTGCCAGCAGTGAGAATAGCGGGGGGGCTGAGACCCAGTACTTC. Translating it yields CASSENSGGAETQYF.

The V call is TRBV7-2, the J call TRBJ2-5, with D unresolved. CDR3 length equals 16 residues. Germline V CDR1 and CDR2: SGHTA, FQGNSA. V lost 4 bases to trimming and J lost 6 bases, with 21 bases between them. This chain's CDR3 is CASSSRSIASSKTQYF. The CDR3 DNA reads as TGTGCCAGCAGCTCAAGGAGCATCGCCAGCTCGAAGACCCAGTACTTC.

This sequence joins TRBV4-3 and TRBJ2-7; TRBD2 matches 11 bases. Germline assignment: CDR1 LGHNA and CDR2 YSLEER. The CDR3 totals 18 residues. V trimming: 0 bases; J trimming: 2 bases; junction bases outside the gene matches: 9. DNA of the CDR3: TGCGCCAGCAGCCAAGATTGGGAGGGACTAGCGGATACCTACGAGCAGTACTTC. This codes for CASSQDWEGLADTYEQYF.